Shown below are 14 T cell receptor beta chains from a single sample sequenced in a study of T cells after yellow fever vaccination. TCRdb re-called the 5' RACE reads with MiXCR, one entry per CDR3 protein. Among 300,000 to 400,000 distinct CDR3 sequences listed, roughly an eighth were seen once. Sequencing was performed on CD4+ T cells sorted from PBMCs, taken 15 days after the yellow fever booster vaccination. Source of these receptors: a man between 18 and 29 years old who received the YFV17D yellow fever vaccine.

This clonotype was recorded at least ten times. V and J are TRBV5-1 and TRBJ2-6; D remains unclear. The V gene's germline CDR1 is SGHRS and CDR2 YFSETQ. The CDR3 covers 17 residues. V shed 0 bases and J shed 0 bases, with 10 bases lying between them. In DNA form, the CDR3 reads TGCGCCAGCAGCTTGGGCTATCCTGGCTCTGGGGCCAACGTCCTGACTTTC. Protein sequence: CASSLGYPGSGANVLTF.

This clonotype was seen ten or more times. The chain has TRBV27 and TRBJ2-5; TRBD2 might be the D (6 bases). Germline V gene data show CDR1 as MNHEY and CDR2 as SMNVEV (reference sequence). V lost 2 bases and J lost 5, with 18 bases in between. The CDR3 covers 16 residues. CDR3: CASSLAGPLAWETQYF. In DNA form, the CDR3 reads TGTGCCAGCAGTTTAGCGGGGCCCCTCGCTTGGGAGACCCAGTACTTC.

The chain recombines TRBV4-1 with TRBJ1-3, with D hard to call. This CDR3 is 15 amino acids long. Trimming pared 1 base from V and 0 bases from J, leaving 7 bases between. Germline values: CDR1 MGHRA, CDR2 YSYEKL. CDR3 loop: CASSQVGFSGNTIYF. CDR3 in DNA: TGCGCCAGCAGCCAAGTGGGGTTCTCTGGAAACACCATATATTTT.

This clonotype was picked up many times. V is TRBV4-3 and J is TRBJ1-4, with TRBD1 matching 10 bases. The V and J ends lost 6 bases and 8 bases, in that order; junction bases with no gene match: 12. Germline V CDR1 and CDR2: LGHNA, YSLEER. This CDR3 has 16 residues. CDR3 amino acids: CASRPGQGKGGEKLFF. CDR3 nucleotide sequence: TGCGCCAGCAGGCCGGGACAGGGGAAAGGTGGAGAAAAACTGTTTTTT.

This clonotype came up a few times. The chain employs TRBV7-2 and TRBJ2-5; unclear D gene. The CDR3 is made up of 14 amino acids. The V end was cut by 1 base, the J end by 6 bases, with 12 bases between. Looked up from germline, CDR1 is SGHTA and CDR2 is FQGNSA. The CDR3 protein is CASSLERGSKTQYF. The CDR3 DNA reads as TGTGCCAGCAGCTTAGAGAGAGGCAGTAAGACCCAGTACTTC.

This clonotype was observed at least ten times. V is TRBV20-1 and J is TRBJ1-2, with D possibly matching TRBD1 (5 bases). The germline CDR1 and CDR2 sequences are DFQATT and SNEGSKA (reference sequence). The length of the CDR3 is 13 residues. The ends were cut back, 6 bases at V and 4 bases at J, with 15 bases in the middle. CDR3 bases: TGCAGTGCCCTAGTGGGGGGTGGCTATGGCTACACCTTC. This encodes CSALVGGGYGYTF.

This chain joins TRBV7-2 and TRBJ1-6, with a possible D match to TRBD1 (6 bases). Trimming took off 5 bases at V and 8 bases at J, with 16 bases between the two ends. The germline gives CDR1 SGHTA, CDR2 FQGNSA. The CDR3 contains 15 residues. CDR3 DNA sequence: TGTGCCAGCAGCCCTGGGGGCAGGAAGGATTCACCCCTCCACTTT. Protein product: CASSPGGRKDSPLHF.

The sample holds a few counts of this clonotype. The CDR3 nucleotides read TGTGCCAGCAGCTTAATCATCCGGAGGAACACTGAAGCTTTCTTT. It is translated as CASSLIIRRNTEAFF. The chain uses TRBV11-2 and TRBJ1-1; no definite D call. The V gene's germline CDR1 is SGHAT and CDR2 FQNNGV. The ends were cut back, 2 bases at V and 1 base at J, with 11 bases in the middle. CDR3 size: 15 residues.

The V call is TRBV18, the J call TRBJ2-7; 8 nucleotides align to TRBD1. Germline V gives CDR1 KGHSH, CDR2 LQKENI. The J segment lost 3 bases and the V segment lost 3 bases, leaving 7 bases of the junction unmatched. There are 15 residues in the CDR3. DNA for the CDR3: TGTGCCAGCTCACCGGACAGGGCGTCAATCTACGAGCAGTACGTC. Translation gives CASSPDRASIYEQYV.

Only a few counts were recorded for this clonotype. The chain joins TRBV20-1 to TRBJ2-7; 10 positions match TRBD1. After removal of 0 bases from V and 4 bases from J, the junction contained 9 bases not matched to a gene. The V gene's germline CDR1 is DFQATT and CDR2 SNEGSKA (reference sequence). The CDR3 is 16 residues long. The CDR3 protein is CSARDPKTGGGYEQYF. The CDR3 bases are TGCAGTGCTAGAGATCCCAAGACAGGGGGCGGATACGAGCAGTACTTC.

The rearrangement links TRBV18 to TRBJ2-6; no definite D call. The CDR3 loop spans 15 amino acids. V lost 3 bases and J 4 bases, leaving 10 bases between the germline ends. Germline V CDR1 and CDR2: KGHSH, LQKENI. CDR3 coding DNA: TGTGCCAGCTCACCTGGAGTCGGCGGGGCCAACGTCCTGACTTTC. Its protein is CASSPGVGGANVLTF.

This clonotype occurred many times. This chain links TRBV10-2 with TRBJ2-1, with D possibly being TRBD2 (5 bases). V dropped 0 bases and J dropped 6 bases, with 15 bases sitting between them. Looked up from germline, CDR1 is WSHSY and CDR2 is SAAADI. The CDR3 loop spans 16 amino acids. CDR3 loop: CASSESAAGGLNEQFF. CDR3 DNA: TGCGCCAGCAGTGAGTCGGCGGCAGGCGGGCTCAATGAGCAGTTCTTC.

V usage is TRBV7-8 and J usage is TRBJ2-5; 9 positions match TRBD1. V trimming: 5 bases; J trimming: 4 bases; junction bases outside the gene matches: 8. CDR1 and CDR2 from the germline V gene are SGHVS and FQNEAQ. The CDR3 sequence is 15 residues long. CDR3 residues: CASSGGTGSRETQYF. As DNA, the CDR3 is TGTGCCAGCAGCGGGGGGACAGGGAGTAGAGAGACCCAGTACTTC.

This clonotype was recorded at least ten times. The rearrangement joins TRBV4-2 to TRBJ2-3, with 13 bases matching TRBD2. Losses at the gene ends were 4 bases for V and 5 bases for J; bases not matched to a gene: 9. The germline CDR1 and CDR2 sequences are LGHNA and YNFKEQ. The CDR3 runs to 17 residues. The CDR3 sequence is CASSRLGTSGAGDTQYF. CDR3 DNA sequence: TGTGCCAGCAGCCGGCTTGGGACTAGCGGGGCCGGAGATACGCAGTATTTT.